Each of the 23 T cell receptor beta chains below was sequenced from the same sample in a study of T cells after yellow fever vaccination. TCRdb analysed the 5' RACE reads with MiXCR anew, one entry per CDR3 protein. The top ten hold just under 15% of the sample, which has around 590,000 distinct CDR3 sequences, approximately 13% seen once. Sequences were derived from PBMCs, sampled on the day of the yellow fever booster vaccination. These TCRs come from a man aged 30-40 years who received the YFV17D yellow fever vaccine.

This clonotype has only a few counts. The chain recombines TRBV21-1 with TRBJ2-2. TRBV21-1 is a recognized pseudogene. There are 14 residues in the CDR3. The DNA of the CDR3 is TGTGCCAGCAGCGCCCATACGAGCGCCGGGGAGCTGTTTTTT. Encoded protein: CASSAHTSAGELFF.

The rearrangement joins TRBV20-1 to TRBJ2-7, with D possibly matching TRBD1 (6 bases). The CDR3 length is 12 residues. CDR1 is DFQATT, CDR2 SNEGSKA, per germline (reference sequence). V was shortened by 6 bases and J by 4 bases, with 13 bases between the two germline ends. The CDR3 protein is CSATGNRYEQYF. As DNA, the CDR3 is TGCAGTGCCACAGGGAACAGGTACGAGCAGTACTTC.

The chain has TRBV5-4 and TRBJ2-3; TRBD2 aligns across 9 bases. The CDR3 has 18 residues. V trimming: 0 bases; J trimming: 2 bases; junction bases outside the gene matches: 10. Per the germline V gene, CDR1 is SGHNT and CDR2 is YYREEE (reference sequence). The CDR3 region has the DNA TGTGCCAGCAGCTTGGGACTAGCGGCCATACTTAACACAGATACGCAGTATTTT. This codes for CASSLGLAAILNTDTQYF.

Only a few counts were recorded for this clonotype. The rearrangement uses TRBV29-1 and TRBJ2-5; 7 bases match TRBD2. This CDR3 is built from 13 residues. Trimming cost V 4 bases and J 1 base; bases outside gene matches: 3. CDR1 and CDR2 from the germline V gene are SQVTM and ANQGSEA. The DNA of the CDR3 is TGCAGCGTTGTTGGGGGGGGCCAAGAGACCCAGTACTTC. Its protein is CSVVGGGQETQYF.

The chain employs TRBV5-1 and TRBJ1-2; D gene uncertain. Germline V gene data show CDR1 as SGHRS and CDR2 as YFSETQ. This CDR3 region has 15 residues. V was clipped by 0 bases and J by 4 bases, with 13 bases between them. CDR3 nucleotide sequence: TGCGCCAGCAGCTTGGCCGGGAGTCCAGGCTATGGCTACACCTTC. Its translation is CASSLAGSPGYGYTF.

There are many counts of this clonotype. The chain couples TRBV12-3 or TRBV12-4 to TRBJ2-3, with 8 bases lining up with TRBD2. This CDR3 contains 14 residues. V trimming: 8 bases; J trimming: 0 bases; junction bases outside the gene matches: 4. CDR3 amino acids: CASRPSGSTDTQYF. The CDR3, as DNA: TGTGCCAGCCGACCTAGCGGGAGCACAGATACGCAGTATTTT.

This clonotype was seen more than once but under ten times. The chain has TRBV20-1 and TRBJ2-4; D is undetermined. This CDR3 has 15 amino acids. The V gene lost 3 bases and the J gene lost 6 bases, with 18 bases spanning the gap. CDR1 and CDR2 from the germline V gene are DFQATT and SNEGSKA (reference sequence). The CDR3 is CSASPKFTKSNIQYF. CDR3 bases: TGCAGTGCTAGCCCGAAATTTACCAAATCAAACATTCAGTACTTC.

This clonotype was observed a handful of times. J is TRBJ2-4 and V is TRBV4-3; 9 bases align to TRBD2. The CDR3 has 18 amino acids. CDR1 and CDR2 (germline): LGHNA, YSLEER. Trimming at V came to 1 base and at J to 1 base, leaving 8 bases not matched to a gene. DNA for the CDR3: TGCGCCAGCAGCCAAGTACTAGCGGGTATCTCGGCCAAAAACATTCAGTACTTC. Translation: CASSQVLAGISAKNIQYF.

This clonotype occurred many times. V is TRBV15 and J is TRBJ1-2, with D uncertain. CDR1 is LNHNV, CDR2 YYDKDF, per germline (reference sequence). The CDR3 sequence is 13 residues long. V lost 3 bases and J lost 8, with 13 bases in between. The CDR3 coding sequence is TGTGCCACCAGCAGGCCAACAAGGGTCGGCTACACCTTC. Protein: CATSRPTRVGYTF.

The rearrangement links TRBV10-3 to TRBJ2-7; TRBD2 agrees at 12 bases. Germline assignment: CDR1 ENHRY and CDR2 SYGVKD. The length of the CDR3 is 15 residues. After removal of 2 bases from V and 2 bases from J, the junction contained 1 base not matched to a gene. The CDR3: CAISEGLAGTYEQYF. CDR3 DNA: TGTGCCATCAGTGAGGGACTAGCGGGAACCTACGAGCAGTACTTC.

The chain is built from TRBV3-1 and TRBJ2-3; D gene ambiguous. CDR3 length equals 14 residues. In germline, CDR1 is LGHDT, CDR2 YNNKEL (reference sequence). Trimming left V 0 bases short and J 0 bases short, with 4 bases between. This chain's CDR3 is CASSQDLSTDTQYF. CDR3 nucleotides: TGTGCCAGCAGCCAAGACCTCAGCACAGATACGCAGTATTTT.

V and J are TRBV20-1 and TRBJ1-5; no clear D gene. V shed 6 bases and J shed 2 bases, with 14 bases lying between them. Germline CDR1 is DFQATT and CDR2 is SNEGSKA (reference sequence). This CDR3 is 14 amino acids long. In DNA form, the CDR3 reads TGCAGTGCAATAGAGTGGACTGGCAATCAGCCCCAGCATTTT. Amino acid sequence: CSAIEWTGNQPQHF.

The sample holds many counts of this clonotype. The chain links TRBV12-3 or TRBV12-4 to TRBJ2-7; tentatively, D is TRBD1 or TRBD2 (6 bases each). V lost 2 bases, J lost 0 bases, and 11 bases lay in between. The CDR3 is 15 residues long. The DNA of the CDR3 is TGTGCCAGCAGTTTAAACGGGGGCTTCTCCTACGAGCAGTACTTC. It codes for CASSLNGGFSYEQYF.

This sequence joins TRBV20-1 and TRBJ1-1; tentatively, D is TRBD1 (5 bases). This CDR3 spans 14 amino acids. The germline V gene has CDR1 DFQATT and CDR2 SNEGSKA (reference sequence). Trimming cost V 2 bases and J 1 base, with 11 bases left between them. CDR3 in amino acids: CSARRGTENTEAFF. For the CDR3, the DNA is TGCAGTGCTAGACGAGGGACGGAGAACACTGAAGCTTTCTTT.

This chain joins TRBV29-1 and TRBJ2-5; 7 nucleotides agree with TRBD1. With V trimmed by 7 bases and J by 4 bases, 9 bases remained unmatched. Germline CDR1 is SQVTM and CDR2 is ANQGSEA. This CDR3 has 13 residues. The CDR3 region is CSATGQDPETQYF. DNA for the CDR3: TGCAGCGCCACCGGACAGGACCCAGAGACCCAGTACTTC.

This clonotype was counted only a few times. The genes are TRBV6-5 and TRBJ2-1; D assignment may be TRBD1 or TRBD2 (5 bases each). Trimming removed 8 bases at V and 9 bases at J, with 14 bases between. CDR3 length: 12 residues. CDR1 and CDR2 (germline): MNHEY, SVGAGI. DNA for the CDR3: TGTGCCAGCCGACCCGGGGCAGGTGAGCAGTTCTTC. This translates into CASRPGAGEQFF.

This clonotype occurred a few times. This sequence joins TRBV5-1 and TRBJ2-2; 9 positions agree with TRBD1. This CDR3 is 19 amino acids long. Germline loops: CDR1 SGHRS, CDR2 YFSETQ. J was trimmed by 2 bases and V by 1 base; bases with no gene match: 12. CDR3 in DNA: TGCGCCAGCAGCTTGCAACTCTTCCCGGGACAGGGAAACACCGGGGAGCTGTTTTTT. It specifies CASSLQLFPGQGNTGELFF.

The rearrangement joins TRBV27 to TRBJ1-5; the D gene is possibly TRBD1 (5 bases). Germline V gene lookup returns CDR1 MNHEY and CDR2 SMNVEV (reference sequence). This CDR3 comprises 14 residues. V was clipped by 0 bases and J by 5 bases, with 8 bases between them. This chain's CDR3 is CASSLSPGDQPQHF. In DNA form, the CDR3 reads TGTGCCAGCAGTTTATCGCCGGGGGATCAGCCCCAGCATTTT.

This clonotype was detected a few times. The V and J genes are TRBV7-2 and TRBJ2-3; 7 bases line up with TRBD2. Germline-derived CDR1 and CDR2 are SGHTA and FQGNSA. The CDR3 is made up of 15 amino acids. V gave up 7 bases and J gave up 1 base; unmatched junction bases: 8. CDR3 residues: CASTPRRGGTDTQYF. DNA of the CDR3: TGTGCCAGCACCCCTAGACGGGGGGGCACAGATACGCAGTATTTT.

The sample holds a few counts of this clonotype. The chain joins TRBV5-1 to TRBJ1-2; D not resolved. This CDR3 has 15 residues. The germline CDR1 and CDR2 sequences are SGHRS and YFSETQ. V gave up 3 bases and J gave up 2 bases, with 14 bases separating them. CDR3 sequence: CASSYTAARNYGYTF. DNA for the CDR3: TGCGCCAGCAGCTACACGGCAGCTCGAAACTATGGCTACACCTTC.

This clonotype was observed a handful of times. The chain employs TRBV9 and TRBJ2-2, with D tentatively TRBD1 (5 bases). CDR3 length: 14 amino acids. V lost 3 bases and J lost 5, with 11 bases in between. Germline V CDR1 and CDR2: SGDLS, YYNGEE. DNA for the CDR3: TGTGCCAGCAGCGCCGACAGTTTGACCGGGGAGCTGTTTTTT. This encodes CASSADSLTGELFF.

The genes are TRBV7-2 and TRBJ2-1; D not certain. Germline V gives CDR1 SGHTA, CDR2 FQGNSA. CDR3 length: 15 residues. Trimming shortened V by 3 bases and J by 7 bases, and 16 bases separated the two germline ends. The CDR3: CASSFRMLAKNEQFF. The CDR3, as DNA: TGTGCCAGCAGCTTTAGGATGTTAGCCAAAAATGAGCAGTTCTTC.

The J gene is TRBJ1-2, the V gene TRBV30; D unresolved. The CDR3 has 13 residues. Germline V gene data show CDR1 as GTSNPN and CDR2 as SVGIG (reference sequence). V was cut by 0 bases and J by 5 bases, with 10 bases left in between. This chain's CDR3 is CAWSVGPTYGYTF. CDR3 DNA sequence: TGTGCCTGGAGTGTAGGTCCGACTTATGGCTACACCTTC. Using reference TRBV30 and TRBJ1-2 for the parts outside the CDR3, the full variable domain is SQTIHQWPATLVQPVGSPLSLECTVEGTSNPNLYWYRQAAGRGLQLLFYSVGIGQISSEVPQNLSASRPQDRQFILSSKKLLLSDSGFYLCAWSVGPTYGYTFGSGTRLTVV.